This record looks at one T cell receptor (beta chain) sequence and its context. The data belong to a study of CD8 T cells in Susac syndrome. Study overall: Patients with Susac syndrome were therapy-naive, on corticosteroids, or on intravenous immunoglobulin alone at blood draw.

The CDR3 sequence is 16 residues long. Germline CDR1 is KGHDR and CDR2 is SFDVKD. Between the trimmed V and J ends, which lost 4 bases and 4 bases, there was a span of 19 bases. Random hexamers served to reverse transcribe roughly 0.45 to 1 ug RNA. TCRdb re-called the immunoSEQ multiplex PCR reads through MiXCR, storing one row per CDR3 protein. The sample holds 80,000 to 90,000 distinct CDR3 sequences, around 95% seen once. Sequencing was done on a sample of CD8+ T cells from PBMCs. The receptor comes from a human donor with Susac syndrome. The chain carries TRBV24-1 and TRBJ2-7; D may match TRBD1 or TRBD2 (6 bases each). For the CDR3, the DNA is TGTGCCACCAGTGACCTTGCCAACGGGGGCACGTACGAGCAGTACTTC. This codes for CATSDLANGGTYEQYF.